Listed below are T cell receptor beta chains from one sample, sequenced in a study of blood T cell repertoires in COVID-19. Sequencing used immunoSEQ multiplex PCR; TCRdb keeps in-frame clones, though not all of them. Of about 160,000 clones listed, about 83% are singletons. The sequencing input was peripheral blood. These TCRs come from a woman aged 65 to 85 with COVID-19, enrolled during active disease. Both conserved end residues are part of each CDR3. The D gene is left open where the match is weak. The size field is filled for only some rows; it gives once, few, many or a size class.

CDR3aa	CDR3nt	j_gene	abundance	v_gene	d_gene
CAISEPVPRGDGYTF	TGTGCCATCAGTGAACCCGTCCCCAGGGGAGATGGCTACACCTTC	TRBJ1-2	-	TRBV10-3	-
CAISSTGTGTYEQYF	TGTGCCATCAGTTCCACCGGGACAGGTACCTACGAGCAGTACTTC	TRBJ2-7	-	TRBV10-3	TRBD1
CASSNLDQGFVGYTF	TGTGCCAGTAGTAATCTCGACCAGGGATTTGTTGGCTACACCTTC	TRBJ1-2	-	TRBV19	-
CASRAGGSYGYTF	TGCGCCAGCAGAGCAGGGGGCAGCTATGGCTACACCTTC	TRBJ1-2	-	TRBV10-2	TRBD1
CASSLGLYGTGSVRTQYF	TGTGCCAGCAGCTTAGGCCTTTACGGGACAGGGTCTGTGAGGACCCAGTACTTC	TRBJ2-5	-	TRBV13	TRBD1
CASSPNQGYNEQFF	TGTGCCAGCAGCCCAAACCAGGGCTACAATGAGCAGTTCTTC	TRBJ2-1	-	TRBV28	-
CASSLDQGAWYGYTF	TGCGCCAGCAGCTTGGATCAGGGGGCCTGGTATGGCTACACCTTC	TRBJ1-2	-	TRBV5-1	TRBD1
CASSNMGGLDEQFF	TGTGCCAGCAGTAATATGGGGGGGCTGGATGAGCAGTTCTTC	TRBJ2-1	-	TRBV6-5	-
CASSQVDRETGELFF	TGTGCCAGCAGCCAAGTGGACAGGGAAACCGGGGAGCTGTTTTTT	TRBJ2-2	-	TRBV3-1/TRBV3-2	TRBD1
CASSYREGTEAFF	TGTGCCAGCAGTTACAGGGAGGGCACTGAAGCTTTCTTT	TRBJ1-1	-	TRBV6-4	-
CASSLEGRAVHVNSPLHF	TGTGCCAGCAGCTTGGAGGGCAGGGCCGTCCATGTTAATTCACCCCTCCACTTT	TRBJ1-6	-	TRBV5-6	-
CAWSRESGNTIYF	TGTGCCTGGAGCAGGGAATCTGGAAACACCATATATTTT	TRBJ1-3	once	TRBV30	-
CASSLAGQINEQFF	TGTGCCAGCAGCTTAGCCGGACAGATCAATGAGCAGTTCTTC	TRBJ2-1	-	TRBV7-2	-
CSVDLYNEQFF	TGCAGCGTTGACCTCTACAATGAGCAGTTCTTC	TRBJ2-1	once	TRBV29-1	-
CASSILRYNEQFF	TGTGCCAGTAGTATCCTCAGATACAATGAGCAGTTCTTC	TRBJ2-1	once	TRBV19	-
CASSQSTGGGKLFF	TGTGCCAGCAGCCAATCGACAGGGGGCGGAAAACTGTTTTTT	TRBJ1-4	once	TRBV3-1/TRBV3-2	TRBD1